A single sample is the source of the 10 T cell receptor beta chains below, sequenced in a study of identifying expanded T cells in peripheral blood. Using immunoSEQ multiplex PCR, the repertoire was profiled, and TCRdb retains in-frame clones only, with some absent. The table lists about 100,000 clones, roughly 85% of them singletons. Sample: blood. These receptors originate from a person aged 18 to 70 in good health.

The chain joins TRBV30 to TRBJ2-3; TRBD2 aligns across 12 bases. V trimming: 5 bases; J trimming: 3 bases; junction bases outside the gene matches: 18. Per germline, CDR1 GTSNPN and CDR2 SVGIG (reference sequence). CDR3 length: 19 amino acids. CDR3 amino acids: CAWERAEATSGGLTDTQYF. In DNA form, the CDR3 reads TGTGCCTGGGAACGAGCCGAAGCGACTAGCGGGGGTCTAACAGATACGCAGTATTTT. The full variable domain, its missing parts supplied by reference TRBV30 and TRBJ2-3, is SQTIHQWPATLVQPVGSPLSLECTVEGTSNPNLYWYRQAAGRGLQLLFYSVGIGQISSEVPQNLSASRPQDRQFILSSKKLLLSDSGFYLCAWERAEATSGGLTDTQYFGPGTRLTVL.

V is TRBV11-2 and J is TRBJ1-5; no clear D gene. This CDR3 spans 14 amino acids. Germline V gene sequence: CDR1 SGHAT, CDR2 FQNNGV. V was cut by 3 bases and J by 1 base, with 7 bases left in between. This CDR3 is CASSFVGSNQPQHF. The CDR3 region has the DNA TGTGCCAGCAGCTTCGTCGGCAGCAATCAGCCCCAGCATTTT.

The chain recombines TRBV6-5 with TRBJ2-7, with TRBD2 matching over 7 bases. V was clipped by 0 bases and J by 3 bases; unmatched bases: 5. Per the germline V gene, CDR1 is MNHEY and CDR2 is SVGAGI. The CDR3 extends over 15 amino acids. The CDR3 region has the DNA TGTGCCAGCAGTTACTCCCATACGGGGGGCTACGAGCAGTACTTC. Protein sequence: CASSYSHTGGYEQYF.

This chain uses TRBV15 with TRBJ2-1; 7 bases align to TRBD2. Germline V lookup: CDR1 LNHNV, CDR2 YYDKDF (reference sequence). Unmatched junction bases numbered 10, after V lost 4 bases and J lost 10 bases. The CDR3 runs to 14 residues. In DNA form, the CDR3 reads TGTGCCACCAGCACAGGGAGGGGTCCGGCGGAGCAGTTCTTC. This codes for CATSTGRGPAEQFF.

CDR3 region: CASSQDLGRETQYF. CDR3 DNA: TGCGCCAGCAGCCAAGATTTGGGGAGGGAGACCCAGTACTTC. This rearrangement joins TRBV4-3 to TRBJ2-5; tentatively, D is TRBD2 (6 bases). Trimming left V 0 bases short and J 5 bases short, with 10 bases between. Germline V CDR1 and CDR2: LGHNA, YSLEER. The CDR3 has 14 residues.

The genes are TRBV5-1 and TRBJ2-2; 10 nucleotides agree with TRBD2. Germline V gives CDR1 SGHRS, CDR2 YFSETQ. CDR3 length equals 16 residues. Unmatched junction bases numbered 10, after V lost 4 bases and J lost 7 bases. The CDR3 spells CASSPKAGGPVGELFF. CDR3 DNA sequence: TGCGCCAGCAGCCCAAAAGCGGGGGGGCCGGTCGGGGAGCTGTTTTTT.

Turning to this clone: At one of its ends the junction is not consistent with the germline gene, which may arise from a read error. This rearrangement joins TRBV7-9 to TRBJ2-5; maybe TRBD2 (6 bases). The length of the CDR3 is 15 residues. Germline values: CDR1 SEHNR, CDR2 FQNEAQ (reference sequence). Written as DNA, the CDR3 is TGTGCCAGCAGCCCCGGGCCGGGACTGCCAACGCGGGGAAACTTC. Translating it yields CASSPGPGLPTRGNF. Variable domain in full (rest from reference TRBV7-9 and TRBJ2-5): DTGVSQNPRHKITKRGQNVTFRCDPISEHNRLYWYRQTLGQGPEFLTYFQNEAQLEKSRLLSDRFSAERPKGSFSTLEIQRTEQGDSAMYLCASSPGPGLPTRGNFGPGTRLLVL.

The chain employs TRBV4-1 and TRBJ2-5; possible D gene TRBD2, 7 bases. Germline lookup yields CDR1 MGHRA and CDR2 YSYEKL. The CDR3 is made up of 14 amino acids. With 0 bases removed from V and 5 bases from J, the gap between germline ends came to 10 bases. The CDR3 region has the DNA TGCGCCAGCAGCCAAGACAGGGGAGGGGAGACCCAGTACTTC. As protein: CASSQDRGGETQYF.

The genes are TRBV5-6 and TRBJ1-2; the D is unclear. The CDR3 has 15 amino acids. Germline lookup yields CDR1 SGHDT and CDR2 YYEEEE. Trimming stripped 1 base from V and 8 bases from J, with 18 bases between. This CDR3 reads CASSLSGGLWGGYTF. The DNA of the CDR3 is TGTGCCAGCAGCTTGAGCGGTGGCCTCTGGGGAGGCTACACCTTC.

The V and J genes are TRBV6-1 and TRBJ1-5; 7 bases agree with TRBD1. Germline V gene lookup returns CDR1 MNHNS and CDR2 SASEGT. This CDR3 comprises 15 residues. After removal of 2 bases from V and 4 bases from J, the junction contained 5 bases not matched to a gene. For the CDR3, the DNA is TGTGCCAGCAGTGAAAGACAGGGCATTAATCAGCCCCAGCATTTT. Amino acid sequence: CASSERQGINQPQHF.